The 28 T cell receptor beta chains below come from one sample, sequenced in a study of cytomegalovirus exposure and HLA in healthy donors. Sequencing was performed with immunoSEQ multiplex PCR; in TCRdb, only in-frame clones are kept and a portion is missing. The sample lists roughly 350,000 clones, 75% to 90% occurring once. The specimen was PBMCs. The receptors derive from a woman aged 18-35 years in good health and CMV-seronegative.

In this sample, this clone turned up once. V and J are TRBV6-1 and TRBJ2-7; D possibly corresponds to TRBD2 (5 bases). The germline V and J ends were trimmed by 8 bases and 0 bases, with 11 bases remaining between them. CDR1 MNHNS and CDR2 SASEGT come from the germline V gene. This CDR3 spans 13 amino acids. The CDR3 here is CASRAGSSYEQYF. CDR3 coding DNA: TGTGCCAGCCGGGCGGGTAGCTCCTACGAGCAGTACTTC.

The J gene is TRBJ2-2, the V gene TRBV7-2; D is unresolved. This CDR3 region has 17 residues. Trimming cost V 2 bases and J 1 base, with 14 bases left between them. Germline CDR1 SGHTA, CDR2 FQGNSA. CDR3 in amino acids: CASSLLVSGVNTGELFF. The CDR3 DNA is TGTGCCAGCAGCTTACTTGTATCTGGAGTGAACACCGGGGAGCTGTTTTTT.

V usage is TRBV5-4 and J usage is TRBJ1-1; TRBD1 agrees at 8 bases. In germline, CDR1 is SGHNT, CDR2 YYREEE (reference sequence). The CDR3 is 17 amino acids. V was clipped by 6 bases and J by 4 bases; unmatched bases: 17. In nucleotides, the CDR3 is TGTGCCAGCACTACAGACCTAGGACAGGGAACGGGCACTGAAGCTTTCTTT. Encoded protein: CASTTDLGQGTGTEAFF.

V is TRBV29-1 and J is TRBJ2-3; 7 positions match TRBD1. The germline gives CDR1 SQVTM, CDR2 ANQGSEA. Trimming removed 7 bases from V and 4 bases from J; junction bases left unmatched: 5. The CDR3 contains 12 residues. CDR3: CSANRGADTQYF. CDR3 coding DNA: TGCAGCGCCAACAGGGGAGCAGATACGCAGTATTTT.

The chain links TRBV2 to TRBJ2-5; D possibly corresponds to TRBD2 (6 bases). The ends were cut back, 2 bases at V and 1 base at J, with 11 bases in the middle. The length of the CDR3 is 15 residues. Germline assignment: CDR1 SNHLY and CDR2 FYNNEI. This chain's CDR3 is CASSETGSGQETQYF. CDR3 coding DNA: TGTGCCAGCAGTGAAACGGGTAGCGGCCAAGAGACCCAGTACTTC.

This rearrangement joins TRBV9 to TRBJ1-2; possible D gene TRBD1, 5 bases. This CDR3 comprises 13 residues. Trimming shortened V by 1 base and J by 1 base, and 5 bases separated the two germline ends. Per germline, CDR1 SGDLS and CDR2 YYNGEE. CDR3 in amino acids: CASSVQGNYGYTF. The CDR3 coding sequence is TGTGCCAGCAGCGTACAGGGTAACTATGGCTACACCTTC.

J is TRBJ2-3 and V is TRBV7-6; 7 bases fit TRBD1. Germline CDR1 and CDR2: SGHVS and FNYEAQ. This CDR3 contains 15 residues. The ends lost 3 bases at V and 1 base at J; junction bases unmatched: 4. CDR3 DNA: TGTGCCAGCAGCTTTAACGGACAGGGCACAGATACGCAGTATTTT. This codes for CASSFNGQGTDTQYF.

The genes are TRBV10-3 and TRBJ2-7, with 12 bases matching TRBD2. Trimming removed 3 bases from V and 0 bases from J; junction bases left unmatched: 3. The CDR3 totals 16 residues. From germline, CDR1 is ENHRY and CDR2 SYGVKD. The CDR3 protein is CAISDGTSGHSYEQYF. CDR3 coding DNA: TGTGCCATCAGTGACGGGACTAGCGGGCACTCCTACGAGCAGTACTTC.

The J gene is TRBJ2-7, the V gene TRBV27; 8 bases map to TRBD1. This CDR3 contains 17 residues. Germline V CDR1 and CDR2: MNHEY, SMNVEV (reference sequence). Trimming took 5 bases from V and 1 from J; bases not matched to a gene: 13. The DNA for the CDR3 is TGTGCCAGCAGTCCCATGCCCGGACAGGGAATTTCCTACGAGCAGTACTTC. This translates into CASSPMPGQGISYEQYF.

This clone occurred a few times. V gene TRBV19 combines with J gene TRBJ1-4, with D maybe TRBD1 (5 bases). This CDR3 spans 15 amino acids. Germline CDR1 and CDR2: LNHDA and SQIVND (reference sequence). Trimming stripped 3 bases from V and 7 bases from J, with 15 bases between. In nucleotides, the CDR3 is TGTGCCAGTAGTATGGGTAAACAGGTTACTGAAAAACTGTTTTTT. Its protein product is CASSMGKQVTEKLFF.

The rearrangement uses TRBV19 and TRBJ2-1, with 12 bases matching TRBD1. Unmatched junction bases numbered 5, after V lost 10 bases and J lost 10 bases. The CDR3 covers 12 residues. The germline gives CDR1 LNHDA, CDR2 SQIVND (reference sequence). The DNA for the CDR3 is TGTGCCACGGGACAGGGGGCGTTCGAGCAGTTCTTC. The encoded protein is CATGQGAFEQFF.

This sequence joins TRBV16 and TRBJ1-4; D unresolved. Germline V gene data show CDR1 as KGHSY and CDR2 as FQNENV. Trimming took 4 bases from V and 10 from J, leaving 13 bases between them. This CDR3 has 13 residues. The CDR3 DNA reads as TGTGCCAGCAGCCCGCTCCAAGCCACAAAACTGTTTTTT. It encodes CASSPLQATKLFF.

This chain links TRBV2 with TRBJ1-4; no firm D call. Germline-derived CDR1 and CDR2 are SNHLY and FYNNEI. V was pared by 6 bases and J by 2 bases, with 16 bases between. The CDR3 spans 16 residues. CDR3 region: CASRDLGSTTNEKLFF. CDR3 DNA sequence: TGTGCCAGCAGGGACCTGGGGAGCACGACTAATGAAAAACTGTTTTTT.

The V gene is TRBV5-4, the J gene TRBJ2-3; 11 nucleotides match TRBD2. This CDR3 comprises 15 residues. CDR1 SGHNT and CDR2 YYREEE come from the germline V gene (reference sequence). The V segment lost 1 base and the J segment 3 bases; nucleotides outside the gene matches: 1. Written as DNA, the CDR3 is TGTGCCAGCAGCTTGAGACTAGCGGGAACAGATACGCAGTATTTT. Encoded protein: CASSLRLAGTDTQYF.

The rearrangement joins TRBV19 to TRBJ1-2, with TRBD1 identical over 8 bases. The CDR3 is 13 amino acids. CDR1 is LNHDA and CDR2 is SQIVND in the germline V gene (reference sequence). The V and J ends lost 7 bases and 8 bases, in that order; junction bases with no gene match: 9. The CDR3 sequence is CASNLGQAGGYTF. For the CDR3, the DNA is TGTGCCAGTAATCTGGGACAGGCAGGAGGCTACACCTTC.

V usage is TRBV10-3 and J usage is TRBJ2-1; D is uncertain. Trimming shortened V by 10 bases and J by 7 bases, and 14 bases separated the two germline ends. In germline, CDR1 is ENHRY, CDR2 SYGVKD. This CDR3 region has 12 residues. The CDR3 here is CATAEEMNEQFF. The DNA of the CDR3 is TGTGCCACCGCTGAGGAGATGAATGAGCAGTTCTTC.

This chain uses TRBV19 with TRBJ2-1, with 8 bases that match TRBD2. V trimming: 3 bases; J trimming: 9 bases; junction bases outside the gene matches: 10. This CDR3 has 15 amino acids. Germline values: CDR1 LNHDA, CDR2 SQIVND (reference sequence). This CDR3 is CASSIAGGGHSEQFF. Here the CDR3 DNA reads TGTGCCAGTAGTATCGCGGGGGGTGGGCATAGTGAGCAGTTCTTC.

V is TRBV4-1 and J is TRBJ2-7, with D possibly TRBD2 on 6 matching bases. V was trimmed by 4 bases and J by 4 bases, leaving 20 bases between them. This CDR3 spans 16 amino acids. In germline, CDR1 is MGHRA, CDR2 YSYEKL. CDR3 sequence: CASSPPRGGIGYEQYF. In nucleotides, the CDR3 is TGCGCCAGCAGCCCCCCACGGGGCGGGATCGGGTACGAGCAGTACTTC.

The V call is TRBV6-5, the J call TRBJ1-4, with 9 bases matching TRBD1. The CDR3 totals 15 residues. V was pared by 1 base and J by 6 bases, with 3 bases of the junction left unmatched. Germline CDR1 is MNHEY and CDR2 is SVGAGI. The DNA of the CDR3 is TGTGCCAGCAGTTACTACGGACAGGGGCATGAAAAACTGTTTTTT. As protein: CASSYYGQGHEKLFF.

The chain has TRBV28 and TRBJ2-7; TRBD1 is a possible D gene (8 bases). V lost 3 bases and J 3 bases, leaving 21 bases between the germline ends. Germline V gives CDR1 MDHEN, CDR2 SYDVKM. The CDR3 has 17 amino acids. Here the CDR3 DNA reads TGTGCCAGCAGTTTCGGTCGGGAGGCAGGGGGCTTCTACGAGCAGTACTTC. Translation: CASSFGREAGGFYEQYF. The full variable domain, its missing parts supplied by reference TRBV28 and TRBJ2-7, is DVKVTQSSRYLVKRTGEKVFLECVQDMDHENMFWYRQDPGLGLRLIYFSYDVKMKEKGDIPEGYSVSREKKERFSLILESASTNQTSMYLCASSFGREAGGFYEQYFGPGTRLTVT.

CDR3 sequence (DNA): TGTGCCAGTAGTTCAGGGATGGCGACTAATGAAAAACTGTTTTTT. Translating gives CASSSGMATNEKLFF. This chain joins TRBV19 and TRBJ1-4, with D perhaps matching TRBD1 (5 bases). The V end was cut by 5 bases, the J end by 2 bases, with 12 bases between. In germline, CDR1 is LNHDA, CDR2 SQIVND (reference sequence). This CDR3 is 15 amino acids long.

CDR3 sequence (DNA): TGTGCCAGCAGTGAACAGGGGGCGGCTAATGAAAAACTGTTTTTT. Amino acid sequence: CASSEQGAANEKLFF. The chain combines TRBV6-1 with TRBJ1-4; 8 bases agree with TRBD1. Germline values: CDR1 MNHNS, CDR2 SASEGT. There are 15 residues in the CDR3. The V and J ends lost 2 bases and 3 bases, in that order; junction bases with no gene match: 2.

The chain couples TRBV7-2 to TRBJ1-1, with a possible D match to TRBD1 (5 bases). Trimming removed 2 bases at V and 10 bases at J, with 14 bases between. Germline V lookup: CDR1 SGHTA, CDR2 FQGNSA. The CDR3 has 13 residues. Written as DNA, the CDR3 is TGTGCCAGCAGCTTATTGCTAGGGGAAGGAGCTTTCTTT. Its protein product is CASSLLLGEGAFF.

The chain has TRBV5-6 and TRBJ2-7; 7 bases align to TRBD2. The CDR3 is 13 amino acids. Germline V gene data show CDR1 as SGHDT and CDR2 as YYEEEE. Unmatched junction bases numbered 2, after V lost 4 bases and J lost 1 base. CDR3 nucleotides: TGTGCCAGCAGCGCTAGCGGATCCTACGAGCAGTACTTC. This translates into CASSASGSYEQYF.

J is TRBJ2-7 and V is TRBV6-5, with 10 bases matching TRBD1. CDR1 MNHEY and CDR2 SVGAGI come from the germline V gene. The CDR3 is 15 amino acids. J was trimmed by 4 bases and V by 6 bases; bases with no gene match: 9. CDR3 region: CASSPTGTGVYEQYF. DNA for the CDR3: TGTGCCAGCAGCCCTACCGGGACAGGGGTGTACGAGCAGTACTTC.

This clone was seen once. The chain uses TRBV5-1 and TRBJ2-7; 8 bases line up with TRBD1. Trimming at V came to 2 bases and at J to 2 bases, leaving 3 bases not matched to a gene. The germline V gene encodes CDR1 SGHRS and CDR2 YFSETQ. The CDR3 runs 14 residues. As DNA, the CDR3 is TGCGCCAGCAGCTTACAGGGGGATACCTACGAGCAGTACTTC. It encodes CASSLQGDTYEQYF.

The V call is TRBV6-5, the J call TRBJ2-2, with TRBD1 identical over 7 bases. J was trimmed by 7 bases and V by 2 bases; bases with no gene match: 7. The CDR3 is made up of 15 amino acids. CDR1 is MNHEY, CDR2 SVGAGI, per germline. CDR3 coding DNA: TGTGCCAGCAGTTACGGGTCAGGGGGTAACGGGGAGCTGTTTTTT. Its protein product is CASSYGSGGNGELFF.

The CDR3 nucleotides are TGTGCCAGCAGCCCACTTGGACAGGGGGATAACTATGGCTACACCTTC. Translating gives CASSPLGQGDNYGYTF. V is TRBV7-3 and J is TRBJ1-2; TRBD1 aligns across 10 bases. Germline V gives CDR1 SGHTA, CDR2 FQGTGA. The CDR3 contains 16 residues. The junction had 7 bases not matched to a gene; V was cut back by 5 bases and J by 1 base. Full variable domain (remainder filled in from reference TRBV7-3 and TRBJ1-2): GAGVSQTPSNKVTEKGKYVELRCDPISGHTALYWYRQSLGQGPEFLIYFQGTGAADDSGLPNDRFFAVRPEGSVSTLKIQRTERGDSAVYLCASSPLGQGDNYGYTFGSGTRLTVV.